This T cell receptor (beta chain) was captured in a study of T cells in Graves' hyperthyroidism and ophthalmopathy. Findings of the study overall: A model using 13 V-J features told ophthalmopathy apart from stable hyperthyroidism.

Template material for amplifying TCR beta CDR3 regions consisted of RNA transcripts. The study used the HTBI primer set for a first-round RT-PCR of the TCR CDR3. Each CDR3 protein gets one entry after TCRdb re-called the multiplex PCR reads with MiXCR. The data contain over 700,000 distinct CDR3 sequences, roughly a third of them singletons. V lost 3 bases and J lost 4, with 12 bases in between. The CDR3 runs to 14 residues. Germline V gene sequence: CDR1 LNHDA, CDR2 SQIVND (reference sequence). A note on this clonotype: Its antigen is currently unknown.

The sequenced sample was blood. The rearrangement uses TRBV19 and TRBJ1-1; perhaps TRBD1 as D (5 bases). This sequence originates from a woman aged 40 to 49 with Graves' hyperthyroidism. The CDR3 here is CASSIGAGGTEAFF. For the CDR3, the DNA is TGTGCCAGTAGTATCGGAGCCGGGGGCACTGAAGCTTTCTTT.